A selection of T cell receptor beta chains follows, all from one sample in a study of T-cell memory formation after mild COVID-19. TCRdb reprocessed the 5' RACE reads with MiXCR, giving one entry per CDR3 protein. Here the sample spans a few hundred thousand distinct CDR3 sequences, about a sixth being singletons. Sequences were obtained from PBMCs or a T cell subset sorted from them (not recorded which). These receptors originate from a man aged 18 to 35 who had mild COVID-19 (a few samples of this study predate the infection). Cell type and time point are not known. Each CDR3 is given without its conserved first and last residue. A D gene is named only where the DNA matches it firmly.

length,D,V,J,CDR3
13,.,TRBV20-1,TRBJ2-3,SAPAGGQSTDTQY
14,TRBD2,TRBV6-5,TRBJ2-1,ASSYESGGLVNEQF
13,TRBD2,TRBV24-1,TRBJ2-3,ATSDDRTSADTQY
12,.,TRBV19,TRBJ1-2,ASRRLQGNYGYT
13,.,TRBV24-1,TRBJ2-1,ATSDYLGASHEQF
15,.,TRBV20-1,TRBJ1-6,SARDNSGRRGDSPLH
13,.,TRBV7-3,TRBJ2-1,ASSFRLSGFDEQF
11,.,TRBV12-3/TRBV12-4,TRBJ1-5,ASSPDRYQPQH
12,.,TRBV20-1,TRBJ1-6,SATRTALNSPLH
13,TRBD2,TRBV20-1,TRBJ2-3,SARGPSGATDTQY